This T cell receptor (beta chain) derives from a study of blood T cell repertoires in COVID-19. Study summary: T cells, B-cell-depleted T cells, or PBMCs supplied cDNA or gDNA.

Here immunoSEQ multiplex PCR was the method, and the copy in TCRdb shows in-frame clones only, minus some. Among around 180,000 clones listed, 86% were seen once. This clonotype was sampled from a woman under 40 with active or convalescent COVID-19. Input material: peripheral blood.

CDR3 bases: TGTGCCTGGAGGGACGAGAAGAAGGACAAGATTAACACCATATATTTT. Its translation is CAWRDEKKDKINTIYF. This sequence joins TRBV30 and TRBJ1-3, with D perhaps TRBD1 (5 bases). CDR1 and CDR2 (germline): GTSNPN, SVGIG (reference sequence). CDR3 length equals 16 residues. Trimming took 3 bases from V and 7 from J, leaving 22 bases between them.